This record looks at one TCR beta chain sequence and its context. Here immunoSEQ multiplex PCR was the method, and the copy in TCRdb shows in-frame clones only, minus some. Of some 180,000 clones detected, about three quarters appear once; the ten largest clones hold roughly 2.8%. The data belong to a study of blood T cell repertoires in COVID-19. The CDR3 runs to 13 residues. Trimming removed 6 bases at V and 2 bases at J, with 10 bases between. Germline CDR1 is SNHLY and CDR2 is FYNNEI. Sequences were obtained from peripheral blood. The receptor was isolated from a woman older than 75 with active or convalescent COVID-19. The V call is TRBV2, the J call TRBJ1-1, with no clear D. DNA of the CDR3: TGTGCCAGCAGGTTTTGGGCAAACACTGAAGCTTTCTTT. This translates into CASRFWANTEAFF. The complete variable domain, with remaining parts taken from reference TRBV2 and TRBJ1-1, reads EPEVTQTPSHQVTQMGQEVILRCVPISNHLYFYWYRQILGQKVEFLVSFYNNEISEKSEIFDDQFSVERPDGSNFTLKIRSTKLEDSAMYFCASRFWANTEAFFGQGTRLTVV.